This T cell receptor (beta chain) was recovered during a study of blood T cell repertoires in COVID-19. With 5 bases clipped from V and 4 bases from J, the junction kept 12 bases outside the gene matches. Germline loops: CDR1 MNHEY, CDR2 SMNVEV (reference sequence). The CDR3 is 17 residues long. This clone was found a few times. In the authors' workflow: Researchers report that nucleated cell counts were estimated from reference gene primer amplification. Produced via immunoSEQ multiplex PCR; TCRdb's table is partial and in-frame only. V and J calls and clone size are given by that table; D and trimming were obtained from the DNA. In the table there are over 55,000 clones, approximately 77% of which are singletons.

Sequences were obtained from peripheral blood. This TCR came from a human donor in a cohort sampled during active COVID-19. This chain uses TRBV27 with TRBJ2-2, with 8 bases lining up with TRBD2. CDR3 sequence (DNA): TGTGCCAGCAGTCCCCCCCTAGGCCGGGGGGGCACCGGGGAGCTGTTTTTT. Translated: CASSPPLGRGGTGELFF.